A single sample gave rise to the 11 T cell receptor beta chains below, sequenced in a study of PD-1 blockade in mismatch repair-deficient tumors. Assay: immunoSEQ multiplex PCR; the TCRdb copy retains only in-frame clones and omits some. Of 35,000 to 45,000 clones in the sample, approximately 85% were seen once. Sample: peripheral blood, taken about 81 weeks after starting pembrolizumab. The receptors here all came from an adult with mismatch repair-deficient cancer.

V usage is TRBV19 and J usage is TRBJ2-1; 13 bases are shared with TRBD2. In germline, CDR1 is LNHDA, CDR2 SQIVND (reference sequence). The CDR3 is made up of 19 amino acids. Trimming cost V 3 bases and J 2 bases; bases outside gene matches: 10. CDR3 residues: CASSIWGTSGIRAYNEQFF. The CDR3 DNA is TGTGCCAGTAGTATTTGGGGGACTAGCGGGATAAGGGCCTACAATGAGCAGTTCTTC.

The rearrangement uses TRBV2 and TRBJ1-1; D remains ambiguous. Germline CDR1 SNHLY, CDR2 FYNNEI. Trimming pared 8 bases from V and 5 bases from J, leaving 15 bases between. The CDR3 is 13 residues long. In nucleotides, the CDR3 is TGTGCCAGCCGATTATCCGGGGTGACTGAAGCTTTCTTT. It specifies CASRLSGVTEAFF.

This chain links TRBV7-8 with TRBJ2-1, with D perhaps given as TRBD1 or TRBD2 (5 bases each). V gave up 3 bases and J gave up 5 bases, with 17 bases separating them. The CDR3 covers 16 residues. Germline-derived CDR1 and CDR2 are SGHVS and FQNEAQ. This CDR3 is CASSLRGALGNNEQFF. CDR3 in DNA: TGTGCCAGCAGCTTGAGGGGAGCCCTTGGGAACAATGAGCAGTTCTTC.

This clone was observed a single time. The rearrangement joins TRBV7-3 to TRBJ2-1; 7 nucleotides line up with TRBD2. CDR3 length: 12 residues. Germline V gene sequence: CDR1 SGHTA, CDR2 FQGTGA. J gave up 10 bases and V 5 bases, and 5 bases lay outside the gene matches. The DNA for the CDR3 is TGTGCCAGCAGCGGATTAGCGGGCGAGCAGTTCTTC. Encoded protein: CASSGLAGEQFF.

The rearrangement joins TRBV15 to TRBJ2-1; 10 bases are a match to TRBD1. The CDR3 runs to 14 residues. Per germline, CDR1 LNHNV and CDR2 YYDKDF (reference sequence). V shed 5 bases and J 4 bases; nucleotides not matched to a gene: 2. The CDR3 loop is CATSRDRGYNEQFF. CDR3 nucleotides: TGTGCCACCAGCCGGGACAGGGGTTACAATGAGCAGTTCTTC.

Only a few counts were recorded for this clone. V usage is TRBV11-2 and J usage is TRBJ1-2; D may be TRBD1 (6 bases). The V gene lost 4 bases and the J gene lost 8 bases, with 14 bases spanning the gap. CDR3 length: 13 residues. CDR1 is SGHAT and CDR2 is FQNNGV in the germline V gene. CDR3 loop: CASSSRGALGYTF. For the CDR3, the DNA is TGTGCCAGCAGCTCGAGGGGGGCTCTGGGCTACACCTTC.

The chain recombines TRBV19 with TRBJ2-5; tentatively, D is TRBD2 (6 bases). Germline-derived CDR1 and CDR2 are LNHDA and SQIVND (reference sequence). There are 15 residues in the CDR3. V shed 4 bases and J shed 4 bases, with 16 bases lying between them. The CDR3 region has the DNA TGTGCCAGTAGTAAACTCAGCGGAGGGTTAGAGACCCAGTACTTC. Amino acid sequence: CASSKLSGGLETQYF.

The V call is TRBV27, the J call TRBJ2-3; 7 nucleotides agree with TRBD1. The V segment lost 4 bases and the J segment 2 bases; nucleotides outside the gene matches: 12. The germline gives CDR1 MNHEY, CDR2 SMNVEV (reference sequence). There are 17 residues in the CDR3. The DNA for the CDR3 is TGTGCCAGCAGTTCCTCCCCGGACAGGTCATCCACAGATACGCAGTATTTT. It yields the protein CASSSSPDRSSTDTQYF.

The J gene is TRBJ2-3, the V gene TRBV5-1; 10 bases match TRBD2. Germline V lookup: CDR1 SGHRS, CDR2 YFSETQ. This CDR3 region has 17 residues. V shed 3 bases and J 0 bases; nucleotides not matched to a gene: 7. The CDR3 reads CASSSGLALISTDTQYF. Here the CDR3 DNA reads TGCGCCAGCAGCTCGGGACTAGCGCTAATTAGCACAGATACGCAGTATTTT.

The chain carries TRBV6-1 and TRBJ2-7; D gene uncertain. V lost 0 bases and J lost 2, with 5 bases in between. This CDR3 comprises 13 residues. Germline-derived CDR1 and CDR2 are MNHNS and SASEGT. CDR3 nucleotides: TGTGCCAGCAGTGAAGCTGGACCCTACGAGCAGTACTTC. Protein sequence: CASSEAGPYEQYF.

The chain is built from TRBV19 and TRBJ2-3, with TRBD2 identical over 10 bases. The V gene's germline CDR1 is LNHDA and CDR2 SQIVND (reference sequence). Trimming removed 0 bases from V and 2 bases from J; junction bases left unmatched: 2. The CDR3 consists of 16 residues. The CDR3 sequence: CASSIESGRVTDTQYF. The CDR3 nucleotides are TGTGCCAGTAGTATAGAGAGCGGGAGGGTCACAGATACGCAGTATTTT. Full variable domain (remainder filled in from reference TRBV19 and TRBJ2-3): DGGITQSPKYLFRKEGQNVTLSCEQNLNHDAMYWYRQDPGQGLRLIYYSQIVNDFQKGDIAEGYSVSREKKESFPLTVTSAQKNPTAFYLCASSIESGRVTDTQYFGPGTRLTVL.